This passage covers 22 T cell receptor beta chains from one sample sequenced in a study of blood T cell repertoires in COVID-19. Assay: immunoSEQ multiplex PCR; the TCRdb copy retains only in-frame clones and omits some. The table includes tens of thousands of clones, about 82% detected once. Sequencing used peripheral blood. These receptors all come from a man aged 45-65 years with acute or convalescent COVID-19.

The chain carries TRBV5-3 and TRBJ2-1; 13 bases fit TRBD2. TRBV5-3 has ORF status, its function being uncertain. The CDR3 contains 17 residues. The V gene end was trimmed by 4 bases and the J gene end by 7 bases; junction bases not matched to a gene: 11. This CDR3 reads CARSPGLAGPPRNEQFF. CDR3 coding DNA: TGTGCCAGAAGCCCGGGACTAGCGGGGCCCCCTAGGAATGAGCAGTTCTTC.

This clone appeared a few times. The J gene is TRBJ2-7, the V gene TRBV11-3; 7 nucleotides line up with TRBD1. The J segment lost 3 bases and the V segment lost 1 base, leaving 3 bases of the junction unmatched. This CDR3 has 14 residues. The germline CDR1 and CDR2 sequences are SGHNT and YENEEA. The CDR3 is CASSLAGQSYEQYF. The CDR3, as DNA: TGTGCCAGCAGCTTAGCGGGACAGAGCTACGAGCAGTACTTC.

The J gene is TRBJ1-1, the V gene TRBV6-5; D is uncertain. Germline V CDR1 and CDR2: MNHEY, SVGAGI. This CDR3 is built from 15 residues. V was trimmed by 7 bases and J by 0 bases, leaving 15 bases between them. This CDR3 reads CASTGERSVNTEAFF. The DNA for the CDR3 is TGTGCCAGCACCGGGGAGCGAAGCGTGAACACTGAAGCTTTCTTT.

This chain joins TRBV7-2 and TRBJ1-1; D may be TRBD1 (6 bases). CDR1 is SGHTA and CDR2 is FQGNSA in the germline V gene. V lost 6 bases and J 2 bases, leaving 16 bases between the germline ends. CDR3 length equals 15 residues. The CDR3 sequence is CASRNQGRRNTEAFF. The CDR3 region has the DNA TGTGCCAGCAGGAATCAGGGGAGACGTAACACTGAAGCTTTCTTT.

The DNA for the CDR3 is TGTGCCAGCAGTTTGCGGGGCTACGAGCAGTACTTC. This sequence encodes CASSLRGYEQYF. This chain uses TRBV27 with TRBJ2-7, with D possibly matching TRBD2 (6 bases). With 3 bases removed from V and 3 bases from J, the gap between germline ends came to 6 bases. In germline, CDR1 is MNHEY, CDR2 SMNVEV (reference sequence). This CDR3 has 12 residues.

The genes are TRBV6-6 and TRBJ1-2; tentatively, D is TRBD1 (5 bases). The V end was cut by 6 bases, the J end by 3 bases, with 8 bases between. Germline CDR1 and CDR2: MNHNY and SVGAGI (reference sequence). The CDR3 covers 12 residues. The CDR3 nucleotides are TGTGCCAGCAGCAGGGTCGACTATGGCTACACCTTC. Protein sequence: CASSRVDYGYTF.

In DNA, the CDR3 is TGTGCCAGCAGCAAAAGACAGGGCGTAGAGAACACTGAAGCTTTCTTT. Its protein is CASSKRQGVENTEAFF. V is TRBV14 and J is TRBJ1-1, with 7 bases identical to TRBD1. Trimming cost V 5 bases and J 1 base; bases outside gene matches: 10. Germline values: CDR1 SGHDN, CDR2 FVKESK. The CDR3 runs to 16 residues.

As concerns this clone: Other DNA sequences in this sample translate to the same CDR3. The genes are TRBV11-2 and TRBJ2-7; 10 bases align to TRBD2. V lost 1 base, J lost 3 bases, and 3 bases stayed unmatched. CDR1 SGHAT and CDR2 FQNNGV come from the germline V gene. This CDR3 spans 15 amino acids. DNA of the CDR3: TGTGCCAGCAGCTTAGCTAGCGGGAGTAGCTACGAGCAGTACTTC. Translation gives CASSLASGSSYEQYF.

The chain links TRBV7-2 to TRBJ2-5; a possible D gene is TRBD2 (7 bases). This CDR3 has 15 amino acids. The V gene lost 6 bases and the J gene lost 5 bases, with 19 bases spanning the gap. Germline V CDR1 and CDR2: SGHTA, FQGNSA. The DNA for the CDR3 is TGTGCCAGCAGTCAACCGCGGGAGAGGGGGGAGACCCAGTACTTC. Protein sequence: CASSQPRERGETQYF.

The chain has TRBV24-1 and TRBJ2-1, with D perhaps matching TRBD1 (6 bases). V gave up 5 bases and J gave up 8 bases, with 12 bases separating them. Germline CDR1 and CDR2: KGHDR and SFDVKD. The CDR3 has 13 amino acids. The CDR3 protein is CATSVTNRDEQFF. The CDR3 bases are TGTGCCACCAGTGTGACTAACAGGGATGAGCAGTTCTTC.

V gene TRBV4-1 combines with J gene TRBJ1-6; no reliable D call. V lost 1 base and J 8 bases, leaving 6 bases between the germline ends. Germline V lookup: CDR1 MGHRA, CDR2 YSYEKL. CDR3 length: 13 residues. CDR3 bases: TGCGCCAGCAGCCAAGCCCTTGATTCACCCCTCCACTTT. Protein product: CASSQALDSPLHF.

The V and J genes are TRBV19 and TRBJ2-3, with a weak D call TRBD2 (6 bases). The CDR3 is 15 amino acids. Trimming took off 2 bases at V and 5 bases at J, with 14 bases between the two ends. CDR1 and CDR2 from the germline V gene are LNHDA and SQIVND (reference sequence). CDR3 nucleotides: TGTGCCAGTAGTATACTGGGCACCGGGGGAGATACGCAGTATTTT. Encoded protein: CASSILGTGGDTQYF.

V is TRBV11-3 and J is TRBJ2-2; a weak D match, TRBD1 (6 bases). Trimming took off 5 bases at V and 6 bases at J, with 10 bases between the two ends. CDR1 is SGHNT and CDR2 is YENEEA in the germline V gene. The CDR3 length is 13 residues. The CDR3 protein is CASSPQGSGELFF. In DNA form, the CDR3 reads TGTGCCAGCAGCCCACAGGGTTCCGGGGAGCTGTTTTTT.

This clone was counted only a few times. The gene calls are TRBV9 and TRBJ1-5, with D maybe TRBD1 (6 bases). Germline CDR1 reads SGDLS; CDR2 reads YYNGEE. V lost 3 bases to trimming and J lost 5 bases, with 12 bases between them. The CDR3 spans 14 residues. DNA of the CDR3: TGTGCCAGCAGCGAAGGACAGAGATATCAGCCCCAGCATTTT. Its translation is CASSEGQRYQPQHF.

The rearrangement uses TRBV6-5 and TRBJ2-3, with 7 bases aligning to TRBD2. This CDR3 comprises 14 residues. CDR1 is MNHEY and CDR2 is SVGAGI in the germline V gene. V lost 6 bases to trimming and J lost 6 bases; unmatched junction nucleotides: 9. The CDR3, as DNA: TGTGCCAGCAGCGGACTAGGTAGCTGGGATACGCAGTATTTT. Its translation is CASSGLGSWDTQYF.

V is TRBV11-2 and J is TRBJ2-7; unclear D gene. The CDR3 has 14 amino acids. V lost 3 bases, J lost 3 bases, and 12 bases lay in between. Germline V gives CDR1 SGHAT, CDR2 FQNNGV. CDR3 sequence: CASSFSGIHYEQYF. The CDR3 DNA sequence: TGTGCCAGCAGCTTTAGTGGTATTCACTACGAGCAGTACTTC. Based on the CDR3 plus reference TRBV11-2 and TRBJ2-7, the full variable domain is EAGVAQSPRYKIIEKRQSVAFWCNPISGHATLYWYQQILGQGPKLLIQFQNNGVVDDSQLPKDRFSAERLKGVDSTLKIQPAKLEDSAVYLCASSFSGIHYEQYFGPGTRLTVT.

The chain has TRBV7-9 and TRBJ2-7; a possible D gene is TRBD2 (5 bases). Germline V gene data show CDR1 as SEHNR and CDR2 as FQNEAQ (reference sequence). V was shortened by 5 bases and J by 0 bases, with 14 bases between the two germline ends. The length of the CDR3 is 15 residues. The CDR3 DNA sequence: TGTGCCAGCAGCCCCGGACTCAGGAGCTCCTACGAGCAGTACTTC. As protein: CASSPGLRSSYEQYF.

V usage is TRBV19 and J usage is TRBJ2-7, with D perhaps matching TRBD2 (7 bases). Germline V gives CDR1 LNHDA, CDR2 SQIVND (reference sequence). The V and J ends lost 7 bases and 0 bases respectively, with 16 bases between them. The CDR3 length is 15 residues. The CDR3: CASTEGRGPSYEQYF. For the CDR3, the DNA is TGTGCCAGTACCGAAGGGCGGGGGCCCTCCTACGAGCAGTACTTC.

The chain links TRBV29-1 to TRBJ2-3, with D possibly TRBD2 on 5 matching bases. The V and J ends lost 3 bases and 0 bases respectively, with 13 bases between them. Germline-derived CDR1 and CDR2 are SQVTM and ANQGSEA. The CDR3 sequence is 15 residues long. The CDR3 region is CSVDDHRTSTDTQYF. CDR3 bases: TGCAGCGTTGATGATCACCGGACTAGCACAGATACGCAGTATTTT.

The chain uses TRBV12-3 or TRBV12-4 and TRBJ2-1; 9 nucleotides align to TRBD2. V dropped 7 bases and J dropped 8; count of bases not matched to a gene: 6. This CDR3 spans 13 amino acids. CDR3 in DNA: TGTGCCAGCATAAGAGCGGGGGGCTATGAGCAGTTCTTC. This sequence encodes CASIRAGGYEQFF.

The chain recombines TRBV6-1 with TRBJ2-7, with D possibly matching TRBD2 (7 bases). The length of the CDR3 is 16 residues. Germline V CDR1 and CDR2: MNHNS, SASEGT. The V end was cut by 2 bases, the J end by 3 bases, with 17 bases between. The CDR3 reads CASSEPGGRVVYEQYF. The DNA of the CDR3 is TGTGCCAGCAGTGAACCGGGGGGCAGAGTGGTCTACGAGCAGTACTTC.

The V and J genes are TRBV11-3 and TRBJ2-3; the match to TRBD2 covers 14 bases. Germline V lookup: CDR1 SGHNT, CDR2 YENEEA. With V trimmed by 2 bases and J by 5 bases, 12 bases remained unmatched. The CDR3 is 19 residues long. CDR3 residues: CASSLKGPTSGRAEDTQYF. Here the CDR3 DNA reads TGTGCCAGCAGCTTAAAGGGCCCGACTAGCGGGAGGGCCGAAGATACGCAGTATTTT.